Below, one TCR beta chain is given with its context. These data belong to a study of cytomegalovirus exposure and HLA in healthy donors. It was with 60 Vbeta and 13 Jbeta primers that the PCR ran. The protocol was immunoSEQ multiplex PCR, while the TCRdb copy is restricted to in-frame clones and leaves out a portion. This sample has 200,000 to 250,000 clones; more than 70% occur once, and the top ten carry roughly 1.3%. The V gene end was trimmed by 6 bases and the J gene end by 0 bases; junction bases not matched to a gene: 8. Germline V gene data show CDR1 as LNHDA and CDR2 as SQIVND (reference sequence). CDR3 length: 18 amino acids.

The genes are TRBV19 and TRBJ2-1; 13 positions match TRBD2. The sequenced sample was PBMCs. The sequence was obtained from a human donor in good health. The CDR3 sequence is CASSPGLAGAGSYNEQFF. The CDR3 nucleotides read TGTGCCAGTAGCCCCGGACTAGCGGGAGCGGGCTCCTACAATGAGCAGTTCTTC.